This entry is about one T cell receptor (beta chain). This entry comes from a study of blood T cell repertoires in COVID-19. Whole-study context: The United States, Italy and Spain provided the acute and convalescent COVID-19 samples. Sources were T cells, B-cell-depleted T cells, or PBMCs; the material itself was cDNA or gDNA.

The junction had 7 bases not matched to a gene; V was cut back by 5 bases and J by 8 bases. The CDR3 totals 15 residues. From germline, CDR1 is LGHDT and CDR2 YNNKEL (reference sequence). As processed by the authors: Amplification from reference gene primers served as the basis for estimated nucleated cell counts. Measured with immunoSEQ multiplex PCR; TCRdb has only the in-frame clones, and not every one. Clone size and the V and J calls come from that table; the DNA yielded D and trimming. The sample holds fewer than 110,000 clones; just over 90% are singletons and the top ten take roughly 1.2%. The sequenced sample consisted of peripheral blood. This sequence originates from a woman aged 30 to 39 with acute or convalescent COVID-19. The chain uses TRBV3-1 (or the pseudogene TRBV3-2) and TRBJ1-4; 11 bases line up with TRBD1. The CDR3 loop reads CASSSPGQGVEKLFF. For the CDR3, the DNA is TGTGCCAGCAGCTCACCGGGACAGGGGGTAGAAAAACTGTTTTTT.